Below are 10 T cell receptor beta chains sequenced from a single sample in a study of OX40 agonist ivuxolimab in advanced cancers. The table came from immunoSEQ multiplex PCR; TCRdb's copy has only in-frame clones and leaves some out. The table records approximately 60,000 clones, 85% to 95% of them present only once. Sequencing used CD4+ or CD8+ T cells sorted from blood, obtained in a trial of the OX40 agonist ivuxolimab. The receptors originated from an adult with an advanced solid tumor such as melanoma, head and neck, liver or kidney cancer.

This chain uses TRBV29-1 with TRBJ2-1, with 9 bases matching TRBD1. Germline CDR1 is SQVTM and CDR2 is ANQGSEA. V dropped 1 base and J dropped 9; count of bases not matched to a gene: 10. The CDR3 extends over 15 amino acids. In DNA, the CDR3 is TGCAGCGTTGAAGCGACAGGGGGTAGTATTTTTGAGCAGTTCTTC. This codes for CSVEATGGSIFEQFF.

V and J are TRBV5-1 and TRBJ2-1; 13 bases fit TRBD2. The V segment lost 0 bases and the J segment 8 bases; nucleotides outside the gene matches: 5. The CDR3 spans 16 residues. Germline lookup yields CDR1 SGHRS and CDR2 YFSETQ. This CDR3 is CASSLGTSGSTDEQFF. CDR3 DNA sequence: TGCGCCAGCAGCTTGGGGACTAGCGGGAGTACGGATGAGCAGTTCTTC.

The chain links TRBV10-2 to TRBJ2-7, with D unclear. Germline loops: CDR1 WSHSY, CDR2 SAAADI. The CDR3 extends over 13 amino acids. Trimming pared 3 bases from V and 0 bases from J, leaving 6 bases between. The DNA of the CDR3 is TGCGCCAGCAGTGAAGGGTCCTCCTACGAGCAGTACTTC. This codes for CASSEGSSYEQYF.

The chain combines TRBV27 with TRBJ2-7; D may match TRBD1 or TRBD2 (5 bases each). Trimming removed 3 bases at V and 6 bases at J, with 12 bases between. The CDR3 has 13 residues. Germline V gene lookup returns CDR1 MNHEY and CDR2 SMNVEV (reference sequence). CDR3 nucleotide sequence: TGTGCCAGCAGTTTGGGGACCTCTTCCGAGCAGTACTTC. Translating gives CASSLGTSSEQYF.

The chain uses TRBV12-5 and TRBJ2-5; D may be TRBD1 or TRBD2 (5 bases each). The CDR3 contains 16 residues. The V end lost 0 bases, the J end lost 3 bases, and 14 bases lay between the germline ends. Germline assignment: CDR1 LGHNT and CDR2 FRNRAP. CDR3 sequence (DNA): TGTGCTAGTGGTTTGGTACTCGGGACGGAGAAAGAGACCCAGTACTTC. The encoded protein is CASGLVLGTEKETQYF.

The chain combines TRBV5-6 with TRBJ1-2, with D possibly being TRBD1 (5 bases). Trimming took off 3 bases at V and 1 base at J, with 7 bases between the two ends. The CDR3 contains 13 residues. The germline V gene encodes CDR1 SGHDT and CDR2 YYEEEE. CDR3 DNA sequence: TGTGCCAGCAGCTACGACAGTAACTATGGCTACACCTTC. Translating it yields CASSYDSNYGYTF.

The chain uses TRBV9 and TRBJ2-1; TRBD2 agrees at 8 bases. The V and J ends lost 0 bases and 12 bases, in that order; junction bases with no gene match: 8. CDR1 and CDR2 (germline): SGDLS, YYNGEE. The CDR3 spans 14 residues. CDR3 in DNA: TGTGCCAGCAGCGTAGATGGACTAGCTTCGGCGCAGTTCTTC. Its protein is CASSVDGLASAQFF.

The genes are TRBV29-1 and TRBJ2-3, with 7 bases fitting TRBD2. Germline CDR1 is SQVTM and CDR2 is ANQGSEA. Losses at the gene ends were 7 bases for V and 0 bases for J; bases not matched to a gene: 4. The CDR3 length is 13 residues. The CDR3 here is CSAERDSTDTQYF. In DNA form, the CDR3 reads TGCAGCGCCGAGCGGGATAGCACAGATACGCAGTATTTT.

The chain links TRBV7-9 to TRBJ2-7; possible D gene TRBD2, 6 bases. Per the germline V gene, CDR1 is SEHNR and CDR2 is FQNEAQ (reference sequence). V lost 5 bases, J lost 3 bases, and 17 bases lay in between. This CDR3 has 15 residues. CDR3 sequence (DNA): TGTGCCAGCAGCCGACTAGGGACTGGGAACTACGAGCAGTACTTC. Translated: CASSRLGTGNYEQYF.

V gene TRBV23-1 combines with J gene TRBJ1-6; perhaps TRBD1 as D (6 bases). TRBV23-1 is placed among ORFs of uncertain function. The CDR3 consists of 17 residues. The V end lost 4 bases, the J end lost 7 bases, and 20 bases lay between the germline ends. The CDR3: CASSPQGKLEENSPLHF. CDR3 coding DNA: TGCGCCAGCAGTCCCCAGGGGAAGTTGGAAGAAAATTCACCCCTCCACTTT.